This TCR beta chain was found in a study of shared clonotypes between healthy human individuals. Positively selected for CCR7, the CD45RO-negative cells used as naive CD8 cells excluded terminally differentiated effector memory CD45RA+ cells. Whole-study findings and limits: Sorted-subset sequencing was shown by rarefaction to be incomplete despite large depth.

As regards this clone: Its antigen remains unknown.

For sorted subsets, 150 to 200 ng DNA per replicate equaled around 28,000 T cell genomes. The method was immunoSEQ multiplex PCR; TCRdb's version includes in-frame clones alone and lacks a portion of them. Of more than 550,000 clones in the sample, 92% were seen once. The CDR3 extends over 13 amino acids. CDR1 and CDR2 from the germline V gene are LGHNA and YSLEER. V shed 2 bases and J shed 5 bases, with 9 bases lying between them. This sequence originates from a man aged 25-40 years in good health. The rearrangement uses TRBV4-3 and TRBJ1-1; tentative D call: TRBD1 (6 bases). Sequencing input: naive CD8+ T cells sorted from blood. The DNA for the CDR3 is TGCGCCAGCAGCCAACTGCAGGGGACTGAAGCTTTCTTT. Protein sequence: CASSQLQGTEAFF.